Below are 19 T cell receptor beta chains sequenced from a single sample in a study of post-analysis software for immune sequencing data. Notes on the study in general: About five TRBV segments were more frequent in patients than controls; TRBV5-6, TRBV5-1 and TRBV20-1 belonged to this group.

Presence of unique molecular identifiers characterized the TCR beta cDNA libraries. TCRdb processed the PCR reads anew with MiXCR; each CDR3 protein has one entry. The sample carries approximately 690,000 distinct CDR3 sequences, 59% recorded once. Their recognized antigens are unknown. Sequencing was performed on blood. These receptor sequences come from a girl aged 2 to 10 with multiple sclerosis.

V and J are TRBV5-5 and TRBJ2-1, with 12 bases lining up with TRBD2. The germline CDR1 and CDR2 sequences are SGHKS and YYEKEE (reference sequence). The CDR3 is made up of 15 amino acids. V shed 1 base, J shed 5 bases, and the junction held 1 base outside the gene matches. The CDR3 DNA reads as TGTGCCAGCAGCTTGAGACTAGCGGGAGACAATGAGCAGTTCTTC. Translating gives CASSLRLAGDNEQFF.

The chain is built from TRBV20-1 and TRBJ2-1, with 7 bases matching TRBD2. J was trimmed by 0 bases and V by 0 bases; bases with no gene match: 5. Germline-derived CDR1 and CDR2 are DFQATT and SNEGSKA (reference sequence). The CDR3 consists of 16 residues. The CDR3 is CSARDGGDYSYNEQFF. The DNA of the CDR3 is TGCAGTGCTAGAGATGGGGGGGACTACTCCTACAATGAGCAGTTCTTC.

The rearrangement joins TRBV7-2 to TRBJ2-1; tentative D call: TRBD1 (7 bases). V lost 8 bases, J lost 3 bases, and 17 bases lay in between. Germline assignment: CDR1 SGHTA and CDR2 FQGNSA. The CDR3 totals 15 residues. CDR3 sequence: CASCQAGGLYNEQFF. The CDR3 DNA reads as TGTGCCAGCTGCCAAGCAGGGGGACTCTACAATGAGCAGTTCTTC. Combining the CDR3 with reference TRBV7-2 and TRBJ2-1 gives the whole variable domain GAGVSQSPSNKVTEKGKDVELRCDPISGHTALYWYRQSLGQGLEFLIYFQGNSAPDKSGLPSDRFSAERTGGSVSTLTIQRTQQEDSAVYLCASCQAGGLYNEQFFGPGTRLTVL.

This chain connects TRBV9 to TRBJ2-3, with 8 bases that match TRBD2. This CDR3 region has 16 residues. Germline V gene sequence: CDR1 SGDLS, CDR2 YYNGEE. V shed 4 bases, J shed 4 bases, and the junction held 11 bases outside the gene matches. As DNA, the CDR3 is TGTGCCAGCAGCCCGCGGGGGGCCGGGTATCCAGATACGCAGTATTTT. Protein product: CASSPRGAGYPDTQYF.

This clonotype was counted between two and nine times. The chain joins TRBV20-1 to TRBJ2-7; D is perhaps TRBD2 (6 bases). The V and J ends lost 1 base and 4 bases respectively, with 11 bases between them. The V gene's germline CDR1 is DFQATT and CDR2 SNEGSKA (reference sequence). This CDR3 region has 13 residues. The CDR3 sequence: CSARVGGLYEQYF. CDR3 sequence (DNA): TGCAGTGCTAGAGTCGGAGGGCTTTACGAGCAGTACTTC.

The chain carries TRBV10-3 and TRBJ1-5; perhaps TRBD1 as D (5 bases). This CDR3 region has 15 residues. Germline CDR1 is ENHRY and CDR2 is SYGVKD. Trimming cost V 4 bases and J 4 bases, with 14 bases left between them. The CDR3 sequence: CAISATTDINQPQHF. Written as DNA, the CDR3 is TGTGCCATCAGTGCGACGACAGATATTAATCAGCCCCAGCATTTT.

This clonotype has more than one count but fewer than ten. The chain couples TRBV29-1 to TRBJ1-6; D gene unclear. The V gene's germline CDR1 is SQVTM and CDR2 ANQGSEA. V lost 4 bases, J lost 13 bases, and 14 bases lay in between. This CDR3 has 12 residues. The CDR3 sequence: CSVAPRAWPLHF. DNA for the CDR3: TGCAGCGTTGCTCCCCGGGCTTGGCCCCTCCACTTT.

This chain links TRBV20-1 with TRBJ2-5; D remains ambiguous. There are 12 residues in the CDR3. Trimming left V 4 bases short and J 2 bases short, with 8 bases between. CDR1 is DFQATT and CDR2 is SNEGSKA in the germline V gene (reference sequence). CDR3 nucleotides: TGCAGTGCTAAGACCGGACAAGAGACCCAGTACTTC. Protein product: CSAKTGQETQYF.

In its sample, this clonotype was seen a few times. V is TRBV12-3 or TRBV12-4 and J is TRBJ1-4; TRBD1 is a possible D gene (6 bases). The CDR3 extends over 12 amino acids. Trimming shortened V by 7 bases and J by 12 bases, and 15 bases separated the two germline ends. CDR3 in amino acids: CASKPGGGELFF. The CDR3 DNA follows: TGTGCCAGCAAGCCCGGGGGCGGAGAACTGTTTTTT.

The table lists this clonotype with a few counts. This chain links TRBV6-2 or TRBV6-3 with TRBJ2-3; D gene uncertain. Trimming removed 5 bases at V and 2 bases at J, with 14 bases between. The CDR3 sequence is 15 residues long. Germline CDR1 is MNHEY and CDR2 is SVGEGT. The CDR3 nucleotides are TGTGCCAGCAGTACACTACGAAGTTTCACAGATACGCAGTATTTT. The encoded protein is CASSTLRSFTDTQYF.

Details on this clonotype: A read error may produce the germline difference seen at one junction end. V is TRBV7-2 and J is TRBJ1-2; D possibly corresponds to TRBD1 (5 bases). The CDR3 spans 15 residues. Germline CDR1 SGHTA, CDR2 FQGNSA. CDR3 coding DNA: TGTGCCAGCAGCAGAGGGGAAGGGGCGGGCTATGGCCACACCTTC. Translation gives CASSRGEGAGYGHTF.

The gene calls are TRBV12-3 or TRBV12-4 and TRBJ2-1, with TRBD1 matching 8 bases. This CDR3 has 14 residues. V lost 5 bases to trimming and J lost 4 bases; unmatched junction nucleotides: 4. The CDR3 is CASSTGGPYNEQFF. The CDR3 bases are TGTGCCAGCAGTACAGGGGGACCTTACAATGAGCAGTTCTTC.

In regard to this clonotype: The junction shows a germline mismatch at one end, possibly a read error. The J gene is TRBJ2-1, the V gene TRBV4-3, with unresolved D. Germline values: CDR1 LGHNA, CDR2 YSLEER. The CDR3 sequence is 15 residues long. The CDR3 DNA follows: TGCGCCAGCAGCCAAGATACTGGCTCCTACAATGAGCCGTTCTTC. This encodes CASSQDTGSYNEPFF.

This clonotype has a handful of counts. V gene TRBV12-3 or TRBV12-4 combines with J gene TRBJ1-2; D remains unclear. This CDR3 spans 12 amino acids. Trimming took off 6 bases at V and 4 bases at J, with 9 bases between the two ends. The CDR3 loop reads CASSLRTYGYTF. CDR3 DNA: TGTGCCAGCAGCCTCAGGACCTATGGCTACACCTTC.

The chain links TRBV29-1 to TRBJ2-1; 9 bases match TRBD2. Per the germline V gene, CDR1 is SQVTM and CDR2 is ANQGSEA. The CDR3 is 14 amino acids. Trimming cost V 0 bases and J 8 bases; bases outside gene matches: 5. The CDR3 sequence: CSVEDASGNDEQFF. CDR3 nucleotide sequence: TGCAGCGTTGAAGACGCTAGCGGGAATGATGAGCAGTTCTTC.

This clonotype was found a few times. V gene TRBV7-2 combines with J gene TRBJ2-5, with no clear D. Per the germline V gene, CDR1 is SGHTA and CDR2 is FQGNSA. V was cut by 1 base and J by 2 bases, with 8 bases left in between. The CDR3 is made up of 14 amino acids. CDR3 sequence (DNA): TGTGCCAGCAGCTTAGGTATCCAGCAAGAGACCCAGTACTTC. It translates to CASSLGIQQETQYF.

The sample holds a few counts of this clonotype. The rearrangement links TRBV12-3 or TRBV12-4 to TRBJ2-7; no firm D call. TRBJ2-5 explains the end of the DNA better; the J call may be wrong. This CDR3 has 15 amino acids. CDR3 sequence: CASSLVEGSGETQYF. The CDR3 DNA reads TGTGCCAGCAGTTTAGTGGAAGGGTCTGGGGAGACCCAGTACTTC.

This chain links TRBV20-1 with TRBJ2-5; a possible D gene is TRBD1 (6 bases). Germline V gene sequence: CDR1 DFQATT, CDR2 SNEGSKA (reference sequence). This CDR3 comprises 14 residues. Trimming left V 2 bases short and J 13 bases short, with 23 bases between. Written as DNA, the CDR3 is TGCAGTGCTAGATGGGGACAACAGGGCCACGAGCGGTACTTC. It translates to CSARWGQQGHERYF.

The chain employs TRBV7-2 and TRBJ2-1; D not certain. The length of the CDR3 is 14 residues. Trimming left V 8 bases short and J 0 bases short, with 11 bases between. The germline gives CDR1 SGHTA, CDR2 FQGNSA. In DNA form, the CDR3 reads TGTGCCAGCGGCTACCCGGGCTCCTACAATGAGCAGTTCTTC. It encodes CASGYPGSYNEQFF.